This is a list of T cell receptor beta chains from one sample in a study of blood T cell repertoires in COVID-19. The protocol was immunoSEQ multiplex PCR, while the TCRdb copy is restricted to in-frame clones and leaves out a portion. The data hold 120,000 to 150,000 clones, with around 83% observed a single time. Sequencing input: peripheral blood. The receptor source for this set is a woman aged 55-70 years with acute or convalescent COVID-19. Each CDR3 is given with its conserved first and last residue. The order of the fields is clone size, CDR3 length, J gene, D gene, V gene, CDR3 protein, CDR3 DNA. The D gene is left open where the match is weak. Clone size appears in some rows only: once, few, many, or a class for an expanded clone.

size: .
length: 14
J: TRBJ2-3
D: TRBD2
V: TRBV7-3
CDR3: CASSQTSGVDTQYF
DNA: TGTGCCAGCAGCCAGACTAGCGGGGTAGATACGCAGTATTTT

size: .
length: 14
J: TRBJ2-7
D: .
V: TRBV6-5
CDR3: CASSSPDNSYEQYF
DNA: TGTGCCAGCAGTTCCCCGGACAATTCCTACGAGCAGTACTTC

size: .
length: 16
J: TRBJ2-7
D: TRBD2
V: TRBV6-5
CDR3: CASSWTSGATYYEQYF
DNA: TGTGCCAGCAGTTGGACTAGCGGGGCCACATACTACGAGCAGTACTTC

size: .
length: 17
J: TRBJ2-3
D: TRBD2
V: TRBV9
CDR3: CASSVGLAGGSTDTQYF
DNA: TGTGCCAGCAGCGTAGGACTAGCGGGGGGTAGCACAGATACGCAGTATTTT

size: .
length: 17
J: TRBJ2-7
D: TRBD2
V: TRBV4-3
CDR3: CASSQDVSGLAPYEQYF
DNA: TGCGCCAGCAGCCAAGATGTATCGGGACTAGCTCCCTACGAGCAGTACTTC

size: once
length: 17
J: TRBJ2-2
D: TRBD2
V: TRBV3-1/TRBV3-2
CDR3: CASSQEGLAALTGELFF
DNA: TGTGCCAGCAGCCAAGAGGGGCTAGCGGCCCTCACCGGGGAGCTGTTTTTT

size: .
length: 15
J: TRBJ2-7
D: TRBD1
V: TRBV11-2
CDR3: CASREAGQVFYEQYF
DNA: TGTGCCAGCAGGGAGGCCGGACAGGTATTCTACGAGCAGTACTTC

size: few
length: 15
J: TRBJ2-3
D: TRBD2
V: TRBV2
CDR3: CASSAVAGGPGTQYF
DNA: TGTGCCAGCAGTGCCGTAGCGGGGGGTCCCGGTACGCAGTATTTT

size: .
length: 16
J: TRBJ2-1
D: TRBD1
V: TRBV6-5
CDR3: CASSYVRGDRDNEQFF
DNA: TGTGCCAGCAGTTACGTCCGGGGGGACAGGGACAATGAGCAGTTCTTC

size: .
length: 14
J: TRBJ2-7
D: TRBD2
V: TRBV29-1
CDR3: CSVAGTSGPYEQYF
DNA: TGCAGCGTTGCCGGGACTAGCGGGCCCTACGAGCAGTACTTC

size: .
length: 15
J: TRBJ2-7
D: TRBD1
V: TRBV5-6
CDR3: CASSPEDRSSYEQYF
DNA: TGTGCCAGCAGCCCGGAGGACAGGAGCTCCTACGAGCAGTACTTC

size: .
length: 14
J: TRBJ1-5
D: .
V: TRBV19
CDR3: CASSIEGGNQPQHF
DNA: TGTGCCAGTAGTATAGAGGGAGGCAATCAGCCCCAGCATTTT

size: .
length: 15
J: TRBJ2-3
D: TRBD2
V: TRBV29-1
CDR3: CSVEAGGDRTDTQYF
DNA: TGCAGCGTTGAAGCCGGGGGGGACCGCACAGATACGCAGTATTTT

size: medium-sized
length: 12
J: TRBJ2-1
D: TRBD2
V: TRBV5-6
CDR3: CASSLVLARQFF
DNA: TGTGCCAGCAGCTTGGTACTAGCGCGCCAGTTCTTC

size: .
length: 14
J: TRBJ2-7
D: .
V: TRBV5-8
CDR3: CASSEAGLHYEQYF
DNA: TGTGCCAGCAGCGAGGCCGGACTTCACTACGAGCAGTACTTC

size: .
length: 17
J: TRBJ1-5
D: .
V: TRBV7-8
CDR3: CASSLVISGFGNQPQHF
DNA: TGTGCCAGCAGCTTAGTTATTTCAGGGTTCGGCAATCAGCCCCAGCATTTT